These 25 T cell receptor beta chains share one sample of origin, sequenced in a study of blood T cell repertoires in COVID-19. Libraries were prepared by immunoSEQ multiplex PCR; TCRdb keeps only in-frame clonotypes and omits some of them. This table holds under 80,000 clones, around 90% found once. The sequenced material came from peripheral blood. The receptors were sampled from a man aged 65-85 years with acute or convalescent COVID-19.

This clone was observed once. The rearrangement joins TRBV9 to TRBJ1-2; the D is unclear. V was clipped by 0 bases and J by 4 bases, with 7 bases between them. The CDR3 length is 13 residues. CDR1 is SGDLS and CDR2 is YYNGEE in the germline V gene. Here the CDR3 reads CASSVAGVYGYTF. CDR3 DNA sequence: TGTGCCAGCAGCGTAGCCGGGGTCTATGGCTACACCTTC.

This clone was seen a single time. The chain uses TRBV7-2 and TRBJ2-4; D unclear. The V end was cut by 2 bases, the J end by 0 bases, with 8 bases between. This CDR3 is 15 amino acids long. CDR1 is SGHTA and CDR2 is FQGNSA in the germline V gene. This chain's CDR3 is CASSLQQLAKNIQYF. The CDR3 region has the DNA TGTGCCAGCAGCTTACAACAGCTAGCCAAAAACATTCAGTACTTC.

The rearrangement joins TRBV10-3 to TRBJ2-1, with 9 bases identical to TRBD2. The CDR3 sequence is 13 residues long. V lost 6 bases and J lost 8; bases outside the gene matches: 5. Per the germline V gene, CDR1 is ENHRY and CDR2 is SYGVKD. The CDR3 DNA reads TGTGCCATCAGGAATAGCGGGAGCGATGAGCAGTTCTTC. Its protein is CAIRNSGSDEQFF.

The chain uses TRBV7-9 and TRBJ2-2; D possibly corresponds to TRBD1 (6 bases). Germline V gene lookup returns CDR1 SEHNR and CDR2 FQNEAQ (reference sequence). The CDR3 sequence is 15 residues long. V was pared by 4 bases and J by 8 bases, with 17 bases between. CDR3 coding DNA: TGTGCCAGCAGCTCCCGAAGTCAGGGGTTGGGGGAGCTGTTTTTT. Translated: CASSSRSQGLGELFF.

Written as DNA, the CDR3 is TGTGCCAGCAGTAGGGACACCTCCTACGAGCAGTACTTC. As protein: CASSRDTSYEQYF. The V call is TRBV12-3 or TRBV12-4, the J call TRBJ2-7; D is perhaps TRBD1 (6 bases). The CDR3 sequence is 13 residues long. Trimming pared 5 bases from V and 0 bases from J, leaving 8 bases between.

The V and J genes are TRBV7-9 and TRBJ1-6, with TRBD1 matching 7 bases. The CDR3 length is 15 residues. The V gene's germline CDR1 is SEHNR and CDR2 FQNEAQ (reference sequence). The junction had 5 bases not matched to a gene; V was cut back by 1 base and J by 8 bases. In DNA, the CDR3 is TGTGCCAGCAGCTTAGAGGGGGCATCTCATTCACCCCTCCACTTT. It translates to CASSLEGASHSPLHF.

The chain recombines TRBV5-5 with TRBJ2-7; 11 bases match TRBD1. From germline, CDR1 is SGHKS and CDR2 YYEKEE (reference sequence). V shed 4 bases and J 1 base; nucleotides not matched to a gene: 4. This CDR3 has 15 residues. The CDR3, as DNA: TGTGCCAGCAGCCTCGGGACAGGGGGGTCCTACGAGCAGTACTTC. It yields the protein CASSLGTGGSYEQYF.

This clone has a single count. The J gene is TRBJ1-3, the V gene TRBV7-3; D is undetermined. Germline CDR1 SGHTA, CDR2 FQGTGA. This CDR3 comprises 14 residues. V lost 5 bases and J 2 bases, leaving 10 bases between the germline ends. The CDR3 region has the DNA TGTGCCAGCAGCCAAAGCGGAACTGGAAACACCATATATTTT. It codes for CASSQSGTGNTIYF.

This rearrangement joins TRBV5-6 to TRBJ1-1, with TRBD1 as a possible D gene (6 bases). CDR1 and CDR2 (germline): SGHDT, YYEEEE. The CDR3 covers 15 residues. V was shortened by 3 bases and J by 3 bases, with 15 bases between the two germline ends. CDR3 region: CASSSEGTKYTEAFF. DNA of the CDR3: TGTGCCAGCAGCTCGGAAGGGACAAAGTACACTGAAGCTTTCTTT.

This clone was counted only a few times. The V and J genes are TRBV5-4 and TRBJ2-2, with 8 bases fitting TRBD2. CDR3 length equals 17 residues. Per germline, CDR1 SGHNT and CDR2 YYREEE (reference sequence). With V trimmed by 4 bases and J by 4 bases, 12 bases remained unmatched. This CDR3 is CASSAAGTSFSTGELFF. CDR3 nucleotide sequence: TGTGCCAGCAGCGCCGCCGGGACTAGTTTTTCCACCGGGGAGCTGTTTTTT.

The table lists this clone with a count of one. This chain joins TRBV7-3 and TRBJ1-5; D gene ambiguous. V shed 3 bases and J shed 6 bases, with 9 bases lying between them. CDR3 length: 13 amino acids. Germline CDR1 reads SGHTA; CDR2 reads FQGTGA. The CDR3 spells CASSFSMSQPQHF. CDR3 nucleotide sequence: TGTGCCAGCAGCTTTTCGATGAGTCAGCCCCAGCATTTT. Filled out from reference TRBV7-3 and TRBJ1-5, the complete variable domain reads GAGVSQTPSNKVTEKGKYVELRCDPISGHTALYWYRQSLGQGPEFLIYFQGTGAADDSGLPNDRFFAVRPEGSVSTLKIQRTERGDSAVYLCASSFSMSQPQHFGDGTRLSIL.

The V and J genes are TRBV18 and TRBJ2-6; tentatively, D is TRBD1 (6 bases). Germline V gene sequence: CDR1 KGHSH, CDR2 LQKENI. The germline V and J ends were trimmed by 3 bases and 5 bases, with 11 bases remaining between them. The CDR3 runs to 15 residues. In DNA form, the CDR3 reads TGTGCCAGCTCACCCGGACAGCGAAGGGCCAACGTCCTGACTTTC. Translation gives CASSPGQRRANVLTF.

V is TRBV7-8 and J is TRBJ2-3; 14 bases agree with TRBD2. Germline values: CDR1 SGHVS, CDR2 FQNEAQ. V gave up 3 bases and J gave up 4 bases; unmatched junction bases: 3. The CDR3 totals 16 residues. The CDR3 DNA reads TGTGCCAGCAGCTTCCTGGGACTAGCGGGAGCAGATACGCAGTATTTT. Translating gives CASSFLGLAGADTQYF.

This clone was seen once. This chain links TRBV23-1 with TRBJ2-6; 11 bases map to TRBD1. TRBV23-1 carries the ORF label, with uncertain function. The trim removed 6 bases at V and 4 bases at J, leaving 8 bases unmatched. The CDR3 has 17 amino acids. The CDR3 region has the DNA TGCGCCAGCAGATCAGGACAGGGGGCGGAAGGGGCCAACGTCCTGACTTTC. It yields the protein CASRSGQGAEGANVLTF.

V is TRBV5-1 and J is TRBJ1-1, with a tentative D call TRBD1 (6 bases). The CDR3 runs to 13 residues. Germline V gene data show CDR1 as SGHRS and CDR2 as YFSETQ. V lost 6 bases, J lost 4 bases, and 13 bases lay in between. In nucleotides, the CDR3 is TGCGCCAGCAAAAACTTAGGGGGCACTGAAGCTTTCTTT. It is translated as CASKNLGGTEAFF.

This chain links TRBV9 with TRBJ2-1; the match to TRBD1 covers 7 bases. V gave up 4 bases and J gave up 3 bases; unmatched junction bases: 7. The germline V gene encodes CDR1 SGDLS and CDR2 YYNGEE. The CDR3 loop spans 15 amino acids. CDR3 residues: CASSSDRAGYNEQFF. The DNA for the CDR3 is TGTGCCAGCAGCTCAGACAGGGCGGGCTACAATGAGCAGTTCTTC.

CDR3 DNA: TGTGCCAGCAGCCAGGGGACTAGCGGGGGCTGGATACAGTATTTT. It translates to CASSQGTSGGWIQYF. V gene TRBV5-8 combines with J gene TRBJ2-3; 14 nucleotides align to TRBD2. V shed 4 bases, J shed 12 bases, and the junction held 10 bases outside the gene matches. The germline gives CDR1 SGHTS, CDR2 YDEGEE. This CDR3 is built from 15 residues.

This sequence joins TRBV3-1 (or the pseudogene TRBV3-2) and TRBJ2-5, with TRBD2 matching 14 bases. The germline V gene has CDR1 LGHDT and CDR2 YNNKEL (reference sequence). The CDR3 spans 16 residues. Trimming took 1 base from V and 5 from J; bases not matched to a gene: 3. CDR3 sequence (DNA): TGTGCCAGCAGCCAAGGGACTAGCGGGAGGCTTGAGACCCAGTACTTC. This gives the protein CASSQGTSGRLETQYF.

V and J are TRBV28 and TRBJ1-2, with D tentatively TRBD1 (5 bases). Germline V gene data show CDR1 as MDHEN and CDR2 as SYDVKM. This CDR3 region has 12 residues. Trimming took 4 bases from V and 8 from J, leaving 11 bases between them. CDR3 DNA: TGTGCCAGCAGTTCTGGGGCTAGGGGCTACACCTTC. It encodes CASSSGARGYTF.

The chain couples TRBV7-6 to TRBJ2-1; TRBD1 is a possible D gene (6 bases). The CDR3 contains 17 residues. With 1 base removed from V and 0 bases from J, the gap between germline ends came to 13 bases. Per germline, CDR1 SGHVS and CDR2 FNYEAQ. The CDR3 protein is CASSLVGGQSSYNEQFF. As DNA, the CDR3 is TGTGCCAGCAGCTTAGTGGGTGGACAGAGCTCCTACAATGAGCAGTTCTTC.

The chain carries TRBV7-2 and TRBJ1-2; TRBD1 agrees at 10 bases. The CDR3 spans 16 residues. V lost 5 bases, J lost 8 bases, and 14 bases stayed unmatched. Germline V gene sequence: CDR1 SGHTA, CDR2 FQGNSA. The CDR3 bases are TGTGCCAGCAGCCAAGGTGGGACAGGGGTCCGTCGGGGCTACACCTTC. Translation: CASSQGGTGVRRGYTF. Full variable domain (missing parts from reference TRBV7-2 and TRBJ1-2): GAGVSQSPSNKVTEKGKDVELRCDPISGHTALYWYRQSLGQGLEFLIYFQGNSAPDKSGLPSDRFSAERTGGSVSTLTIQRTQQEDSAVYLCASSQGGTGVRRGYTFGSGTRLTVV.

The genes are TRBV5-1 and TRBJ2-1, with D tentatively TRBD2 (6 bases). The CDR3 spans 14 residues. Looked up from germline, CDR1 is SGHRS and CDR2 is YFSETQ. V lost 3 bases to trimming and J lost 6 bases, with 13 bases between them. CDR3 sequence: CASSSFWGVNEQFF. The CDR3 DNA follows: TGCGCCAGCAGCTCTTTCTGGGGGGTCAATGAGCAGTTCTTC.

This chain connects TRBV18 to TRBJ2-7; TRBD1 matches at 10 bases. Per germline, CDR1 KGHSH and CDR2 LQKENI. This CDR3 is 15 amino acids long. V was pared by 4 bases and J by 6 bases, with 9 bases of the junction left unmatched. CDR3 in DNA: TGTGCCAGCTCACTTTACGGGACAGGGGATGTCGAGCAGTACTTC. Translation: CASSLYGTGDVEQYF.

The gene calls are TRBV4-2 and TRBJ2-6, with 7 bases identical to TRBD1. CDR3 length: 16 amino acids. Germline values: CDR1 LGHNA, CDR2 YNFKEQ. Trimming took 4 bases from V and 8 from J; bases not matched to a gene: 11. The CDR3 reads CASSRDRARRTNVLTF. The CDR3 DNA sequence: TGTGCCAGCAGCCGCGACAGGGCCCGTCGGACCAACGTCCTGACTTTC.

The chain couples TRBV24-1 to TRBJ2-3; 7 bases match TRBD1. Looked up from germline, CDR1 is KGHDR and CDR2 is SFDVKD. V gave up 5 bases and J gave up 0 bases; unmatched junction bases: 1. The CDR3 runs 14 residues. Here the CDR3 DNA reads TGTGCCACCAGTGCCAGGGGGAGCACAGATACGCAGTATTTT. Its translation: CATSARGSTDTQYF.